This TCR beta chain was found in a study of cytomegalovirus exposure and HLA in healthy donors. On the study more broadly: The approximately 120 validation repertoires, a later analysis reported, used the same platform as the 666 first-cohort repertoires. Regarding the study as a whole: Listed as cytomegalovirus-associated were 150 to 200 TCR beta chains. Subsequent analysis showed first-cohort TCR clusters tending to co-occur in approximately 120 validation repertoires.

Assay used: immunoSEQ multiplex PCR; TCRdb lists only in-frame clones, some missing. The data hold 220,000 or so clones, with approximately 80% observed a single time. In the case of this clone: No antigen is known for it.

CDR1 is GTSNPN and CDR2 is SVGIG in the germline V gene (reference sequence). This CDR3 has 13 amino acids. V was clipped by 2 bases and J by 7 bases; unmatched bases: 5. The donors were part of the validation cohort, which consisted of 120 subjects and was separate from the first cohort of hundreds of subjects. The rearrangement links TRBV30 to TRBJ1-5, with 7 positions matching TRBD1. Sequencing used PBMCs. The source is a woman between 25 and 40 years old in good health and CMV-seropositive. This chain's CDR3 is CAWSRQGGQPQHF. In DNA form, the CDR3 reads TGTGCCTGGAGTCGGCAGGGGGGCCAGCCCCAGCATTTT.